This T cell receptor beta chain was retrieved from a study of identical twins (TCRdb year 2016). Study-level background: To test whether fetal clonotypes persist, this study deep-sequenced TCR alpha and beta repertoires from monozygotic twins, from unrelated adults of various ages, and from cord blood. To rule out contamination, the twin experiments were replicated at different times with different library preparation protocols. Results the study describes overall, beyond this receptor: Abundant cord blood beta clonotypes had fewer insertions, young adult naive repertoires showed a similar but weaker trend, and memory repertoires showed no such trend. In monozygotic twins, out-of-frame TCR alpha sharing was systematically underestimated by recombination models, although the models agreed with sharing between unrelated individuals. Because the same donors could not be followed over many years, the conclusions depended on cross-sectional statistical analysis. Zero-insertion analyses could be partly confounded by invariant T cells such as MAIT and iNKT, although diverse VJ usage argued against such confounding for most clonotypes. Compared with coincidental sharing between unrelated individuals, out-of-frame TCR alpha sequences shared between twins showed an excess of sequences with low generation probability. In beta out-of-frame sequences, excess twin sharing was weaker, because having fewer shared sequences lowered the signal-to-noise ratio.

Only healthy Caucasian donors were included. Three pairs of female monozygotic twins, all aged roughly 18 to 29 years, made up the twin cohort. Peripheral blood mononuclear cells were the source from which RNA for the TCR libraries was isolated. Library method: 5' RACE. TCRdb records Illumina HiSeq 2000 as the sequencer. A universal primer binding site was introduced by template switching, and a unique molecular identifier was present in the final cDNA, enabling accurate counting of TCR cDNA molecules. Specific primers in the conserved constant-segment region were used to synthesize first-strand cDNA for the TCR alpha and beta chains. To control for contamination, every cDNA library carried two barcodes: a SMART-Mk sample barcode plus Illumina barcodes. TruSeq adapter sequences along with Illumina sample barcodes were introduced in two successive PCR steps. The TCR alpha and beta cDNA libraries were sequenced on the Illumina HiSeq platform using custom primers. The original pipeline was this. MiGEC processed the raw reads to extract unique molecular identifiers, while MiXCR was used to determine the CDR3 positions. For each individual, recombination models were inferred using an EM algorithm with the repgenHMM and IGoR tools. The analysis of shared clonotypes was done with the tcR package in R, with sharing normalized by the product of cloneset sizes. To study raw recombination without the effects of thymic and clonal selection, out-of-frame nonproductive sequences were analyzed. In TCRdb, the public reads were trimmed at Q25 with fastp and aligned with MiXCR, with productive beta chains retained. Identical CDR3 proteins give one entry, which carries the most common genes and DNA. The V and J calls and clone size come from TCRdb's table, not from the authors' own analysis. Within this sample are some 730,000 distinct CDR3 sequences, with about 20% of them counted one time only. Of the sample, 10% to 15% falls within the top ten clones.

V loses 5 bases of germline sequence and J loses 5 bases, and the interval between the two ends is 9 bases. From the cysteine up to the phenylalanine, the CDR3 has a length of 13 residues. Of all the DNA, just the CDR3 is kept, 39 bases in frame from base 1. From the germline V gene, CDR1 is MNHEY and CDR2 is SVGEGT. This clonotype was observed many times. Its target antigen remains unknown. The sample holds no much larger clone one base away, and base qualities are not on file. This sample also appeared in a second study, on T cells expressing NK-cell markers. From the second report: Three sorted T-cell subsets (CD3+CD56+NKG2C+, CD3+CD56+NKG2C- and CD3+CD56-NKG2C+) from several donors had their TCR beta-chain repertoires profiled. Among the eight sequenced donors, only one was HCMV-seronegative, while the other seven were HCMV-seropositive. To restrict sorting to alphabetaTCR-expressing T cells, an anti-gammadeltaTCR antibody was added in several experiments. In over five donors, the dominant CD3+CD56+NKG2C+ clonotypes were among the top 10 CD8+ clonotypes and accounted for roughly 1.0-8% of CD8+ T cells. Those dominant clonotypes were again the most abundant among CD3+CD56-NKG2C+ cells in a handful of donors, at about 25-60.1%. It remained unclear whether the expanded NKG2C-expressing T cell clones were specific for HCMV antigens. All eight donors whose samples were sequenced were randomly selected healthy volunteers, three of them men and five women. HCMV serostatus was determined by detecting HCMV-specific IgG in serum with a commercial ELISA kit. For six donors, bulk peripheral blood T-cell repertoires were additionally sequenced from unsorted PBMC. MIGEC handled demultiplexing of the reads and grouping by UMI, while MiTCR was used to assemble and quantify clonotypes. To exclude erroneous sequences, any TCR cDNA sequence not supported by at least two reads was discarded. The tcR package was used for downstream repertoire analysis, and clonotypes were matched across fractions by CDR3 nucleotide sequence plus V segment. VDJmatch was used to annotate antigen specificity against VDJdb, with one amino acid substitution in CDR3 permitted.

This receptor chain uses TRBV6-2 or TRBV6-3 and TRBJ2-2; 6 matching bases give a weak D call of TRBD1. The clonotype originates from a woman between 18 and 30 years old in good health. Sequencing was carried out using PBMCs. The bases are TGTGCCAGCAGTGGCAGGGGTACCGGGGAGCTGTTTTTT. This yields the protein CASSGRGTGELFF.